The 16 T cell receptor beta chains below all came from one sample that was sequenced in a study of OX40 agonist ivuxolimab in advanced cancers. Sequencing used immunoSEQ multiplex PCR; TCRdb keeps in-frame clones, though not all of them. The data hold 70,000 to 95,000 clones, with about 87% observed a single time. Sample: CD4+ or CD8+ T cells sorted from blood, taken in a trial of the OX40 agonist ivuxolimab. The receptors come from an adult with an advanced solid tumor such as melanoma, head and neck, liver or kidney cancer.

J is TRBJ1-2 and V is TRBV30; D is undetermined. Germline V gene data show CDR1 as GTSNPN and CDR2 as SVGIG (reference sequence). The V end lost 4 bases, the J end lost 0 bases, and 6 bases lay between the germline ends. The CDR3 runs to 12 residues. DNA for the CDR3: TGTGCCTGGACATCACCTAACTATGGCTACACCTTC. Residues: CAWTSPNYGYTF. The variable domain in full, completed from reference TRBV30 and TRBJ1-2, reads SQTIHQWPATLVQPVGSPLSLECTVEGTSNPNLYWYRQAAGRGLQLLFYSVGIGQISSEVPQNLSASRPQDRQFILSSKKLLLSDSGFYLCAWTSPNYGYTFGSGTRLTVV.

The rearrangement uses TRBV5-1 and TRBJ1-5; D call uncertain. CDR1 and CDR2 (germline): SGHRS, YFSETQ. This CDR3 comprises 17 residues. V lost 0 bases and J lost 3, with 16 bases in between. CDR3 protein: CASSLAYLGTYNQPQHF. CDR3 bases: TGCGCCAGCAGCTTGGCGTACCTAGGTACCTACAATCAGCCCCAGCATTTT.

The genes are TRBV5-1 and TRBJ1-6, with D possibly being TRBD1 (6 bases). The CDR3 spans 15 residues. V lost 4 bases and J lost 8, with 16 bases in between. Per germline, CDR1 SGHRS and CDR2 YFSETQ. In nucleotides, the CDR3 is TGCGCCAGCAGCCCCTACAGGGATCCCGATTCACCCCTCCACTTT. This sequence encodes CASSPYRDPDSPLHF. The whole variable domain, filled in from reference TRBV5-1 and TRBJ1-6, reads KAGVTQTPRYLIKTRGQQVTLSCSPISGHRSVSWYQQTPGQGLQFLFEYFSETQRNKGNFPGRFSGRQFSNSRSEMNVSTLELGDSALYLCASSPYRDPDSPLHFGNGTRLTVT.

This chain connects TRBV6-6 to TRBJ2-1, with D unclear. V shed 0 bases and J shed 6 bases, with 0 bases lying between them. This CDR3 is 11 amino acids long. Germline V CDR1 and CDR2: MNHNY, SVGAGI (reference sequence). The CDR3 region has the DNA TGTGCCAGCAGTTACTCCAATGAGCAGTTCTTC. Its protein is CASSYSNEQFF.

The chain couples TRBV27 to TRBJ1-1, with a weak D call TRBD1 (5 bases). V gave up 6 bases and J gave up 4 bases, with 18 bases separating them. CDR1 and CDR2 (germline): MNHEY, SMNVEV (reference sequence). CDR3 length: 15 residues. The CDR3 spells CASSRLEVGGTEAFF. The DNA for the CDR3 is TGTGCCAGCAGCCGCTTAGAGGTGGGGGGCACTGAAGCTTTCTTT.

The chain combines TRBV18 with TRBJ2-4; unclear D gene. The CDR3 runs to 13 residues. Germline V gene lookup returns CDR1 KGHSH and CDR2 LQKENI. Trimming removed 0 bases from V and 1 base from J, with 1 base in between. The CDR3 DNA is TGTGCCAGCTCACCACCGGCCAAAAACATTCAGTACTTC. The encoded protein is CASSPPAKNIQYF.

The chain couples TRBV30 to TRBJ1-6, with 9 bases lining up with TRBD1. J lost 7 bases, V lost 3 bases, and 1 base had no gene match. This CDR3 region has 13 residues. Germline lookup yields CDR1 GTSNPN and CDR2 SVGIG (reference sequence). The CDR3 DNA sequence: TGTGCCTGGAGGGACAGGGGCAATTCACCCCTCCACTTT. It encodes CAWRDRGNSPLHF.

The chain uses TRBV7-9 and TRBJ2-5; possibly TRBD2 for D (6 bases). The ends were cut back, 5 bases at V and 2 bases at J, with 9 bases in the middle. The CDR3 contains 13 residues. Germline-derived CDR1 and CDR2 are SEHNR and FQNEAQ (reference sequence). The CDR3 DNA sequence: TGTGCCAGCAGCCCGCGGGGTCAAGAGACCCAGTACTTC. Translated: CASSPRGQETQYF. The full variable domain, with the rest looked up from reference TRBV7-9 and TRBJ2-5, is DTGVSQNPRHKITKRGQNVTFRCDPISEHNRLYWYRQTLGQGPEFLTYFQNEAQLEKSRLLSDRFSAERPKGSFSTLEIQRTEQGDSAMYLCASSPRGQETQYFGPGTRLLVL.

The chain carries TRBV7-9 and TRBJ1-1; D is unresolved. V was cut by 5 bases and J by 8 bases, with 21 bases left in between. The CDR3 is made up of 15 amino acids. The germline V gene encodes CDR1 SEHNR and CDR2 FQNEAQ (reference sequence). CDR3 amino acids: CASSQLRGPYKEAFF. The DNA of the CDR3 is TGTGCCAGCAGCCAACTCCGTGGACCGTACAAAGAAGCTTTCTTT.

The chain recombines TRBV7-9 with TRBJ2-3; D assignment may be TRBD1 or TRBD2 (6 bases each). V was trimmed by 1 base and J by 2 bases, leaving 19 bases between them. The CDR3 is made up of 18 amino acids. CDR1 and CDR2 (germline): SEHNR, FQNEAQ (reference sequence). The CDR3 sequence is CASSLGLGGAGPTDTQYF. CDR3 nucleotides: TGTGCCAGCAGCTTAGGGTTGGGGGGCGCCGGCCCCACAGATACGCAGTATTTT.

This clone was seen a single time. The V gene is TRBV11-3, the J gene TRBJ1-3; the D is unclear. The CDR3 extends over 13 amino acids. CDR1 and CDR2 (germline): SGHNT, YENEEA. Trimming removed 5 bases at V and 6 bases at J, with 11 bases between. Here the CDR3 DNA reads TGTGCCAGCAGCCGCGGGATGGCAAACACCATATATTTT. Translation: CASSRGMANTIYF.

V is TRBV5-1 and J is TRBJ1-4; 7 nucleotides align to TRBD1. Germline V gene data show CDR1 as SGHRS and CDR2 as YFSETQ. V was pared by 0 bases and J by 10 bases, with 9 bases of the junction left unmatched. The CDR3 extends over 15 amino acids. The CDR3 is CASSLEGGGGRKLFF. The CDR3 nucleotides read TGCGCCAGCAGCTTGGAAGGAGGGGGCGGCCGAAAACTGTTTTTT.

This clone was detected only once. V is TRBV11-3 and J is TRBJ2-2, with no clear D. The germline V gene encodes CDR1 SGHNT and CDR2 YENEEA. Trimming removed 5 bases at V and 6 bases at J, with 16 bases between. This CDR3 is 15 amino acids long. The CDR3 DNA reads TGTGCCAGCAGCCCCAGCTTTATAGGATCCGGGGAGCTGTTTTTT. It translates to CASSPSFIGSGELFF.

The chain couples TRBV2 to TRBJ2-2, with D unresolved. The ends were cut back, 6 bases at V and 5 bases at J, with 13 bases in the middle. This CDR3 spans 14 amino acids. Looked up from germline, CDR1 is SNHLY and CDR2 is FYNNEI. The CDR3 DNA reads TGTGCCAGCAGCAGCCACCCGGGTACCGGGGAGCTGTTTTTT. Protein sequence: CASSSHPGTGELFF.

Comments on this clone: Other DNA sequences in this sample translate to the same CDR3. The chain has TRBV29-1 and TRBJ2-1; 11 bases agree with TRBD1. This CDR3 has 15 residues. The J segment lost 6 bases and the V segment lost 1 base, leaving 5 bases of the junction unmatched. Germline CDR1 reads SQVTM; CDR2 reads ANQGSEA. This chain's CDR3 is CSVEGWDRGSNEQFF. CDR3 DNA sequence: TGCAGCGTTGAAGGGTGGGACAGGGGGAGCAATGAGCAGTTCTTC.

J is TRBJ1-5 and V is TRBV5-1; D gene uncertain. This CDR3 has 14 amino acids. Germline V gene data show CDR1 as SGHRS and CDR2 as YFSETQ. V shed 3 bases and J shed 5 bases, with 12 bases lying between them. The CDR3 protein is CASSSVGGDQPQHF. The CDR3 bases are TGCGCCAGCAGCTCAGTAGGAGGCGATCAGCCCCAGCATTTT.